This T cell receptor (beta chain) was sequenced for a study of blood T cell repertoires in COVID-19. Study information: Sources were T cells, B-cell-depleted T cells, or PBMCs; the material itself was cDNA or gDNA.

Generated by immunoSEQ multiplex PCR, the TCRdb table keeps only in-frame clones and is missing some. The repertoire holds roughly 160,000 clones, with roughly nine tenths as singletons. Looked up from germline, CDR1 is MRHNA and CDR2 is SNTAGT. This CDR3 spans 14 amino acids. With V trimmed by 6 bases and J by 10 bases, 10 bases remained unmatched. Sequencing input: peripheral blood. The chain joins TRBV6-4 to TRBJ2-1; 9 bases align to TRBD2. The TCR comes from a man aged 55 to 70 with acute or convalescent COVID-19. This CDR3 reads CASRRGLAWGEQFF. Here the CDR3 DNA reads TGTGCCAGCAGAAGAGGACTAGCGTGGGGGGAGCAGTTCTTC.